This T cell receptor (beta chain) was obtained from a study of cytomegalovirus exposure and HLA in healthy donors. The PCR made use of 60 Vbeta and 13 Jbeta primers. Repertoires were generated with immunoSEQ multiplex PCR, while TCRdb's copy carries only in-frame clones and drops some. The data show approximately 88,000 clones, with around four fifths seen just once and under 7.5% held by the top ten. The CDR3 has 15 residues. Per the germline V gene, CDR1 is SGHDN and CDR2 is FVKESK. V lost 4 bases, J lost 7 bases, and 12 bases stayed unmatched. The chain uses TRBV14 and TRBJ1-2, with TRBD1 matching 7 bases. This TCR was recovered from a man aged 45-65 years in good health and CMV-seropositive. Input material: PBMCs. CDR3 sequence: CASSLVYRGRFGYTF. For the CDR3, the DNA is TGTGCCAGCAGCCTGGTATATAGGGGGCGTTTTGGCTACACCTTC.